The present TCR beta chain was sequenced within a study of blood T cells in healthy people across ages. PCR was performed a second time for roughly 6 to 12 cycles using a sample-barcoded 5' primer and a J-beta primer mix. Each of the cDNA molecules was tagged by a template-switch adaptor with 12 random nucleotides. TCRdb re-derived calls from the 5' RACE reads in MiXCR, one entry per CDR3 protein. The sample yields about 1.8 million distinct CDR3 sequences, less than 50% seen once. The CDR3 covers 12 residues. In germline, CDR1 is PRHDT, CDR2 FYEKMQ (reference sequence). Donors gave around 9.3 milliliters of peripheral blood apiece. In the case of this clonotype: A read error may produce the germline difference seen at one junction end.

The TCR was taken from a woman aged 40 to 50 in good health. This chain joins TRBV13 and TRBJ1-2, with D possibly matching TRBD1 (6 bases). Source material: blood. The CDR3 sequence: CASSLTGVGCTF. The CDR3 bases are TGTGCCAGCAGCTTGACAGGCGTGGGCTGCACCTTC.